Following are 21 T cell receptor beta chains from one sample sequenced in a study of regulatory T cells in long-lasting Graves disease. Investigators prepared the TCR beta libraries by applying iRepertoire HTBI primers and Arm-PCR of CDR3 regions. Each CDR3 protein gets one entry after TCRdb re-called the multiplex PCR reads with MiXCR. Seen here are hundreds of thousands of distinct CDR3 sequences, 15% to 20% observed once, and the top ten hold about 38%. Time point denoted: newly diagnosed GD, antithyroid drugs for less than 3 months. Scientists built the TCR library using RNA that was extracted from PBMCs. Sequences were derived from peripheral blood mononuclear cells (PBMCs), sampled at new diagnosis, from a patient treated with antithyroid drugs. The receptors come from a female donor with Graves disease.

In this sample, this clonotype turned up many times. The chain joins TRBV19 to TRBJ2-7; no clear D gene. Per the germline V gene, CDR1 is LNHDA and CDR2 is SQIVND (reference sequence). The CDR3 contains 11 residues. V dropped 2 bases and J dropped 7 bases, with 6 bases sitting between them. CDR3 DNA sequence: TGTGCCAGTAGTATAAATGGTGAGCAGTACTTC. Amino acids: CASSINGEQYF.

This chain links TRBV7-9 with TRBJ2-2, with D perhaps given as TRBD1 or TRBD2 (6 bases each). CDR3 size: 16 residues. CDR1 is SEHNR, CDR2 FQNEAQ, per germline (reference sequence). Trimming left V 0 bases short and J 3 bases short, with 11 bases between. The CDR3 loop is CASSLAPGEDTGELFF. The CDR3 DNA reads as TGTGCCAGCAGCTTAGCGCCAGGGGAGGACACCGGGGAGCTGTTTTTT.

This clonotype came up many times. This chain connects TRBV28 to TRBJ1-5; 8 bases map to TRBD1. The CDR3 extends over 18 amino acids. CDR1 MDHEN and CDR2 SYDVKM come from the germline V gene. The V gene end was trimmed by 2 bases and the J gene end by 0 bases; junction bases not matched to a gene: 9. Written as DNA, the CDR3 is TGTGCCAGCAGTTTACCCAGGGGGCATTCGTATAGCAATCAGCCCCAGCATTTT. Encoded protein: CASSLPRGHSYSNQPQHF.

This clonotype was seen at least ten times. The chain is built from TRBV6-2 or TRBV6-3 and TRBJ2-1, with D tentatively TRBD2 (5 bases). The CDR3 runs 11 residues. V lost 4 bases to trimming and J lost 9 bases, with 7 bases between them. CDR1 is MNHEY, CDR2 SVGEGT, per germline. CDR3 in DNA: TGTGCCAGCAGTTGGGCGGGTGAGCAGTTCTTC. Translation gives CASSWAGEQFF.

This clonotype has a count of ten or more. The chain combines TRBV6-2 or TRBV6-3 with TRBJ1-1, with D hard to call. This CDR3 is built from 12 residues. The V end lost 7 bases, the J end lost 7 bases, and 13 bases lay between the germline ends. Germline V gene data show CDR1 as MNHEY and CDR2 as SVGEGT. The CDR3 DNA sequence: TGTGCCAGCATTGGTACTTACCTTGAAGCTTTCTTT. Its translation: CASIGTYLEAFF.

This clonotype was observed a few times. This chain connects TRBV19 to TRBJ2-7; 8 bases fit TRBD2. CDR1 and CDR2 (germline): LNHDA, SQIVND (reference sequence). This CDR3 comprises 15 residues. Trimming took 5 bases from V and 2 from J; bases not matched to a gene: 8. The CDR3: CASSLSSGLPYEQYF. Here the CDR3 DNA reads TGTGCCAGTAGTTTATCTAGCGGGCTACCCTACGAGCAGTACTTC. Based on the CDR3 plus reference TRBV19 and TRBJ2-7, the full variable domain is DGGITQSPKYLFRKEGQNVTLSCEQNLNHDAMYWYRQDPGQGLRLIYYSQIVNDFQKGDIAEGYSVSREKKESFPLTVTSAQKNPTAFYLCASSLSSGLPYEQYFGPGTRLTVT.

There are a few counts of this clonotype. The genes are TRBV4-2 and TRBJ2-5; TRBD2 aligns across 12 bases. The germline V gene encodes CDR1 LGHNA and CDR2 YNFKEQ. The CDR3 is made up of 16 amino acids. V was pared by 5 bases and J by 5 bases, with 9 bases of the junction left unmatched. As DNA, the CDR3 is TGTGCCAGCAGCGGGCCTAGCGGGAGGGACTTTGAGACCCAGTACTTC. Its protein is CASSGPSGRDFETQYF.

A few counts support this clonotype. V and J are TRBV20-1 and TRBJ1-1, with D possibly being TRBD1 (5 bases). Germline-derived CDR1 and CDR2 are DFQATT and SNEGSKA (reference sequence). The CDR3 spans 11 residues. CDR3 DNA: TGCAGCTTAGTAAGGGGAACTGAAGCTTTCTTT. Encoded protein: CSLVRGTEAFF.

This clonotype was seen ten or more times. The gene calls are TRBV2 and TRBJ2-3; D possibly corresponds to TRBD1 (5 bases). The V gene lost 7 bases and the J gene lost 2 bases, with 10 bases spanning the gap. The CDR3 is 13 amino acids. Germline CDR1 is SNHLY and CDR2 is FYNNEI. CDR3 protein: CASIDRFTDTQYF. CDR3 coding DNA: TGTGCCAGCATAGACAGATTCACAGATACGCAGTATTTT.

This clonotype was seen many times. The CDR3 DNA reads TGTGCCAGCAGCCCAAGACTAGCGGGGAACCTCTACAATGAGCAGTTCTTC. Translating gives CASSPRLAGNLYNEQFF. The genes are TRBV11-2 and TRBJ2-1; 11 nucleotides match TRBD2. Looked up from germline, CDR1 is SGHAT and CDR2 is FQNNGV. With 5 bases clipped from V and 3 bases from J, the junction kept 9 bases outside the gene matches. The CDR3 covers 17 residues.

This clonotype came up once. One junction end does not reproduce the germline sequence, and a read error may be involved. The rearrangement joins TRBV4-2 to TRBJ2-7; D unclear. The CDR3 has 16 residues. CDR1 is LGHNA and CDR2 is YNFKEQ in the germline V gene. The CDR3 sequence is CASNQDLDSGSYEQYF. The CDR3 bases are TGTGCCAGCAACCAAGATTTAGACTCGGGCTCCTACGAGCAGTACTTC.

The chain is built from TRBV6-1 and TRBJ2-1; a possible D gene is TRBD1 (6 bases). The CDR3 is 15 residues long. CDR1 MNHNS and CDR2 SASEGT come from the germline V gene. The germline V and J ends were trimmed by 6 bases and 1 base, with 13 bases remaining between them. CDR3: CASRRTGLSYNEQFF. The CDR3 bases are TGTGCCAGCAGGCGAACAGGGCTATCCTACAATGAGCAGTTCTTC.

The chain carries TRBV2 and TRBJ2-1; TRBD2 matches at 11 bases. Looked up from germline, CDR1 is SNHLY and CDR2 is FYNNEI. The CDR3 has 18 amino acids. V shed 0 bases, J shed 7 bases, and the junction held 11 bases outside the gene matches. CDR3 amino acids: CASSEADGLAGKINEQFF. CDR3 DNA: TGTGCCAGCAGTGAAGCGGACGGACTAGCGGGTAAGATAAATGAGCAGTTCTTC.

V and J are TRBV9 and TRBJ2-3, with 9 positions matching TRBD2. V trimming: 0 bases; J trimming: 4 bases; junction bases outside the gene matches: 6. The CDR3 is made up of 16 amino acids. Germline V gene data show CDR1 as SGDLS and CDR2 as YYNGEE. CDR3 loop: CASSVGASGTPDTQYF. Written as DNA, the CDR3 is TGTGCCAGCAGCGTAGGGGCTAGCGGGACCCCAGATACGCAGTATTTT. The variable domain in full, completed from reference TRBV9 and TRBJ2-3, reads DSGVTQTPKHLITATGQRVTLRCSPRSGDLSVYWYQQSLDQGLQFLIQYYNGEERAKGNILERFSAQQFPDLHSELNLSSLELGDSALYFCASSVGASGTPDTQYFGPGTRLTVL.

This clonotype was recorded at least ten times. This chain links TRBV12-3 or TRBV12-4 with TRBJ1-5; possible D gene TRBD1, 5 bases. V lost 4 bases and J 4 bases, leaving 8 bases between the germline ends. This CDR3 has 13 amino acids. The CDR3: CASSWDRNQPQHF. In nucleotides, the CDR3 is TGTGCCAGCAGTTGGGACCGAAATCAGCCCCAGCATTTT.

Concerning this clonotype: A far bigger clonotype differs at one base, so this is likely a read error. The chain combines TRBV9 with TRBJ2-5; TRBD2 agrees at 7 bases. Germline V gene lookup returns CDR1 SGDLS and CDR2 YYNGEE. J was trimmed by 11 bases and V by 3 bases; bases with no gene match: 13. The CDR3 is 14 amino acids. The chain's CDR3 is CASSAERERNEQYF. CDR3 in DNA: TGTGCCAGCAGCGCTGAGCGGGAACGCAATGAGCAGTACTTC.

A few counts support this clonotype. This clone may be a read error of a much larger clone one base away. The J gene is TRBJ2-7, the V gene TRBV12-3 or TRBV12-4, with 9 bases aligning to TRBD2. This CDR3 has 15 amino acids. The CDR3 here is CASSFSASGNYERYF. The CDR3 coding sequence is TGTGCCAGCAGTTTTTCGGCTAGCGGGAACTACGAGCGGTACTTC.

This clonotype was seen at least ten times. The V and J genes are TRBV24-1 and TRBJ2-1, with D possibly matching TRBD2 (6 bases). CDR1 and CDR2 (germline): KGHDR, SFDVKD. The CDR3 length is 16 residues. V shed 3 bases and J shed 0 bases, with 11 bases lying between them. The CDR3 sequence: CATSDPAGSSYNEQFF. CDR3 nucleotides: TGTGCCACCAGTGATCCGGCGGGGAGCTCCTACAATGAGCAGTTCTTC.

As concerns this clonotype: This may arise from a read error, as a much more abundant clone is one base away. The chain recombines TRBV20-1 with TRBJ1-5; D ambiguous. The CDR3 consists of 15 residues. CDR1 and CDR2 from the germline V gene are DFQATT and SNEGSKA (reference sequence). CDR3 sequence (DNA): TGCAGTGCTAGAGATGAACTCAAGGGCAATCAGCCCCGGCATTTT. Translating it yields CSARDELKGNQPRHF.

This clonotype was recorded a few times. Since a much larger clone is just one base distant, this may be a read error. The chain carries TRBV2 and TRBJ2-7; D not resolved. The CDR3 contains 13 residues. CDR1 is SNHLY, CDR2 FYNNEI, per germline. The CDR3 spells CASSVRLERERYF. DNA for the CDR3: TGTGCCAGCAGTGTTCGACTCGAGCGCGAGCGGTACTTC.

This chain links TRBV4-2 with TRBJ2-5, with D tentatively TRBD2 (5 bases). V gave up 0 bases and J gave up 5 bases, with 16 bases separating them. The CDR3 consists of 16 residues. In germline, CDR1 is LGHNA, CDR2 YNFKEQ. The CDR3 loop is CASSQDPATGSETQYF. DNA for the CDR3: TGTGCCAGCAGCCAAGATCCCGCCACGGGAAGTGAGACCCAGTACTTC.